This TCR beta chain comes out of a study of blood T cells in healthy people across ages. A J-beta primer mix and a sample-barcoded 5' primer were used in a second PCR of roughly 7 to 12 cycles. TCRdb fed the 5' RACE reads into MiXCR, producing one record per CDR3 protein. The sample carries around 700,000 distinct CDR3 sequences, around 25% recorded once. This sample was also put to use in a study of T cells of mothers and their children.

The TCR originated in a boy aged 5-17 years in good health. The material sequenced was blood.

CDR3: CASSKLAGSTGELFF. The CDR3 DNA sequence: TGTGCCAGCAGCAAACTAGCGGGATCCACCGGGGAGCTGTTTTTT. The chain combines TRBV7-2 with TRBJ2-2; TRBD2 matches 10 bases. The CDR3 runs to 15 residues. V was pared by 5 bases and J by 4 bases, with 4 bases of the junction left unmatched. Germline V lookup: CDR1 SGHTA, CDR2 FQGNSA. Looking up the rest from reference TRBV7-2 and TRBJ2-2 gives the full variable domain: GAGVSQSPSNKVTEKGKDVELRCDPISGHTALYWYRQSLGQGLEFLIYFQGNSAPDKSGLPSDRFSAERTGGSVSTLTIQRTQQEDSAVYLCASSKLAGSTGELFFGEGSRLTVL.